Listed here are 23 T cell receptor beta chains from one sample, sequenced in a study of Ad26.COV2.S vaccination and SARS-CoV-2 variants. The treatment: about 20 received Ad26.COV2.S at low or high dose, single or two shots; several received placebo; per-sample allocation not given. After the first vaccine or placebo injection, samples were drawn on day 63. Repertoires were generated with immunoSEQ multiplex PCR, while TCRdb's copy carries only in-frame clones and drops some. The sample has about 350,000 clones; about 89% are singletons. This specimen consisted of peripheral blood, obtained in a trial of Ad26.COV2.S vaccine versus placebo. Source of these receptors: a person between 18 and 59 years old who received the Ad26.COV2.S COVID-19 vaccine or a placebo.

This sequence joins TRBV6-5 and TRBJ1-5; the match to TRBD1 covers 8 bases. V lost 5 bases to trimming and J lost 3 bases; unmatched junction nucleotides: 6. CDR1 and CDR2 from the germline V gene are MNHEY and SVGAGI. The CDR3 is 15 residues long. The CDR3 DNA follows: TGTGCCAGCAGTACCGACAGGGGCCTCAATCAGCCCCAGCATTTT. Translated, it gives CASSTDRGLNQPQHF.

The chain combines TRBV6-5 with TRBJ1-2; possibly TRBD1 for D (5 bases). The V gene lost 8 bases and the J gene lost 8 bases, with 18 bases spanning the gap. The CDR3 sequence is 13 residues long. Germline V CDR1 and CDR2: MNHEY, SVGAGI. The CDR3 coding sequence is TGTGCCAGCCGGCAGGGATTAACCGGGGGCTACACCTTC. Protein sequence: CASRQGLTGGYTF.

This chain connects TRBV9 to TRBJ2-2, with TRBD2 matching over 7 bases. Trimming cost V 4 bases and J 2 bases; bases outside gene matches: 2. CDR3 length equals 14 residues. Germline CDR1 is SGDLS and CDR2 is YYNGEE. In DNA, the CDR3 is TGTGCCAGCAGCCCGGGACTAAACACCGGGGAGCTGTTTTTT. Protein product: CASSPGLNTGELFF.

V gene TRBV5-1 combines with J gene TRBJ1-1; tentative D call: TRBD1 (5 bases). The CDR3 is made up of 15 amino acids. Germline values: CDR1 SGHRS, CDR2 YFSETQ. V was clipped by 0 bases and J by 4 bases, with 13 bases between them. CDR3 residues: CASSLVSGRITEAFF. The CDR3 coding sequence is TGCGCCAGCAGCTTGGTATCAGGGAGGATCACTGAAGCTTTCTTT.

The chain recombines TRBV30 with TRBJ2-1; 8 nucleotides line up with TRBD2. The CDR3 length is 18 residues. The V gene's germline CDR1 is GTSNPN and CDR2 SVGIG (reference sequence). Trimming removed 0 bases from V and 0 bases from J; junction bases left unmatched: 10. In nucleotides, the CDR3 is TGTGCCTGGAGTGTCCCGGGACTAGTTCCAAGCTCCTACAATGAGCAGTTCTTC. It specifies CAWSVPGLVPSSYNEQFF.

The chain couples TRBV9 to TRBJ1-3, with D hard to call. The V end was cut by 0 bases, the J end by 0 bases, with 4 bases between. The CDR3 has 14 residues. CDR1 SGDLS and CDR2 YYNGEE come from the germline V gene. The CDR3 loop is CASSVDSSGNTIYF. CDR3 DNA: TGTGCCAGCAGCGTAGACAGCTCTGGAAACACCATATATTTT.

The chain couples TRBV19 to TRBJ1-1; TRBD1 is a possible D gene (6 bases). Trimming stripped 4 bases from V and 0 bases from J, with 12 bases between. Germline V gene sequence: CDR1 LNHDA, CDR2 SQIVND (reference sequence). There are 15 residues in the CDR3. This CDR3 reads CASSTGTLMNTEAFF. The CDR3 DNA is TGTGCCAGTAGTACGGGGACACTTATGAACACTGAAGCTTTCTTT. The full variable domain, rest sourced from reference TRBV19 and TRBJ1-1, is DGGITQSPKYLFRKEGQNVTLSCEQNLNHDAMYWYRQDPGQGLRLIYYSQIVNDFQKGDIAEGYSVSREKKESFPLTVTSAQKNPTAFYLCASSTGTLMNTEAFFGQGTRLTVV.

This rearrangement joins TRBV3-1 (or the pseudogene TRBV3-2) to TRBJ1-1; tentatively, D is TRBD1 (6 bases). Germline CDR1 reads LGHDT; CDR2 reads YNNKEL (reference sequence). The V gene lost 3 bases and the J gene lost 8 bases, with 10 bases spanning the gap. The CDR3 spans 12 residues. This CDR3 is CASSQGATEAFF. The CDR3 nucleotides read TGTGCCAGCAGCCAGGGGGCGACCGAAGCTTTCTTT.

In DNA, the CDR3 is TGTGCCACCGGGGGGAGGGCCTCCTACAATGAGCAGTTCTTC. It encodes CATGGRASYNEQFF. The gene calls are TRBV15 and TRBJ2-1, with 7 nucleotides matching TRBD2. V shed 8 bases, J shed 0 bases, and the junction held 4 bases outside the gene matches. The CDR3 is 14 amino acids. Germline assignment: CDR1 LNHNV and CDR2 YYDKDF (reference sequence).

The chain recombines TRBV28 with TRBJ1-1; 9 bases fit TRBD1. Germline V gives CDR1 MDHEN, CDR2 SYDVKM. Trimming at V came to 4 bases and at J to 6 bases, leaving 6 bases not matched to a gene. This CDR3 is built from 14 residues. The CDR3 DNA reads TGTGCCAGCAGTTGGGACAGGGCCAGGCCTGAAGCTTTCTTT. Protein: CASSWDRARPEAFF. Combining the CDR3 with reference TRBV28 and TRBJ1-1 gives the whole variable domain DVKVTQSSRYLVKRTGEKVFLECVQDMDHENMFWYRQDPGLGLRLIYFSYDVKMKEKGDIPEGYSVSREKKERFSLILESASTNQTSMYLCASSWDRARPEAFFGQGTRLTVV.

The chain uses TRBV24-1 and TRBJ2-4; 7 bases agree with TRBD1. The CDR3 contains 17 residues. Per the germline V gene, CDR1 is KGHDR and CDR2 is SFDVKD. The ends lost 7 bases at V and 8 bases at J; junction bases unmatched: 19. The CDR3 here is CATRVAWDRTGLDIQYF. Written as DNA, the CDR3 is TGTGCCACCAGGGTAGCCTGGGACAGAACCGGTTTGGACATTCAGTACTTC.

The V and J genes are TRBV30 and TRBJ1-2; perhaps TRBD1 as D (5 bases). V was clipped by 4 bases and J by 8 bases, with 14 bases between them. There are 12 residues in the CDR3. Germline V CDR1 and CDR2: GTSNPN, SVGIG (reference sequence). The CDR3 DNA sequence: TGTGCCTGGAACAAAGAACAGGACGGCTACACCTTC. This gives the protein CAWNKEQDGYTF.

This clone was counted once. J is TRBJ2-7 and V is TRBV5-5; TRBD1 matches 7 bases. Per germline, CDR1 SGHKS and CDR2 YYEKEE (reference sequence). CDR3 length: 14 amino acids. Trimming cost V 4 bases and J 4 bases; bases outside gene matches: 8. CDR3 nucleotide sequence: TGTGCCAGCAGCCTACGGACAGGTCATTACGAGCAGTACTTC. Protein sequence: CASSLRTGHYEQYF.

This clone has only a few counts. The chain joins TRBV5-1 to TRBJ1-1, with D tentatively TRBD1 (5 bases). In germline, CDR1 is SGHRS, CDR2 YFSETQ. V lost 4 bases and J 2 bases, leaving 21 bases between the germline ends. CDR3 length: 17 amino acids. The CDR3 sequence: CASSRNQGANLNTEAFF. CDR3 sequence (DNA): TGCGCCAGCAGCCGGAACCAAGGGGCTAATCTTAACACTGAAGCTTTCTTT.

The chain combines TRBV6-5 with TRBJ1-5; D may be TRBD1 (5 bases). This CDR3 region has 15 residues. Germline CDR1 is MNHEY and CDR2 is SVGAGI. V shed 6 bases and J shed 2 bases, with 14 bases lying between them. CDR3 region: CASRLTGLGNQPQHF. The CDR3 coding sequence is TGTGCCAGCAGATTAACAGGTTTGGGCAATCAGCCCCAGCATTTT.

The J gene is TRBJ2-3, the V gene TRBV18; 10 bases are shared with TRBD2. This CDR3 comprises 16 residues. Germline CDR1 and CDR2: KGHSH and LQKENI. V trimming: 4 bases; J trimming: 7 bases; junction bases outside the gene matches: 11. The CDR3 sequence is CASSQRTSGRGNTQYF. DNA of the CDR3: TGTGCCAGCTCACAAAGGACTAGCGGACGGGGCAATACGCAGTATTTT.

The chain recombines TRBV3-1 (or the pseudogene TRBV3-2) with TRBJ2-7; possibly TRBD1 for D (5 bases). The CDR3 length is 15 residues. CDR1 LGHDT and CDR2 YNNKEL come from the germline V gene (reference sequence). Trimming shortened V by 1 base and J by 2 bases, and 12 bases separated the two germline ends. CDR3 sequence (DNA): TGTGCCAGCAGCCAAGTGTCAGGGCCTACCTACGAGCAGTACTTC. Its translation is CASSQVSGPTYEQYF.

This chain uses TRBV5-4 with TRBJ1-6; a weak D match, TRBD1 (6 bases). V gave up 0 bases and J gave up 8 bases, with 15 bases separating them. The CDR3 totals 16 residues. Germline CDR1 and CDR2: SGHNT and YYREEE (reference sequence). CDR3 sequence: CASSLGGGARDSPLHF. Here the CDR3 DNA reads TGTGCCAGCAGCTTGGGTGGGGGGGCCCGAGATTCACCCCTCCACTTT.

This chain joins TRBV5-1 and TRBJ2-1; TRBD1 matches at 9 bases. The CDR3 has 14 amino acids. CDR1 SGHRS and CDR2 YFSETQ come from the germline V gene. The V gene end was trimmed by 6 bases and the J gene end by 6 bases; junction bases not matched to a gene: 7. In nucleotides, the CDR3 is TGCGCCAGCAAAACGGGACAGGGTTTCAATGAGCAGTTCTTC. Protein product: CASKTGQGFNEQFF.

The chain couples TRBV5-4 to TRBJ2-5; D unresolved. V was trimmed by 0 bases and J by 5 bases, leaving 8 bases between them. The CDR3 totals 13 residues. Germline lookup yields CDR1 SGHNT and CDR2 YYREEE (reference sequence). For the CDR3, the DNA is TGTGCCAGCAGCTTGGTAGGAGATGAGACCCAGTACTTC. Residues: CASSLVGDETQYF.

This chain uses TRBV5-5 with TRBJ1-1, with TRBD1 matching 9 bases. Per germline, CDR1 SGHKS and CDR2 YYEKEE (reference sequence). The CDR3 sequence is 14 residues long. Trimming took 6 bases from V and 3 from J; bases not matched to a gene: 6. In DNA, the CDR3 is TGTGCCAGCACCCTGACAGGGGGAGACACTGAAGCTTTCTTT. Translation: CASTLTGGDTEAFF.

V and J are TRBV9 and TRBJ1-2; 10 bases line up with TRBD1. The CDR3 is 13 amino acids. Germline V gene data show CDR1 as SGDLS and CDR2 as YYNGEE. Trimming at V came to 8 bases and at J to 4 bases, leaving 5 bases not matched to a gene. The CDR3 sequence is CASKGQGGYGYTF. CDR3 DNA: TGTGCCAGTAAAGGACAGGGGGGCTATGGCTACACCTTC.

The chain is built from TRBV9 and TRBJ2-3; D remains unclear. Germline V CDR1 and CDR2: SGDLS, YYNGEE. The CDR3 has 13 residues. Trimming removed 1 base from V and 2 bases from J, with 5 bases in between. CDR3 nucleotides: TGTGCCAGCAGCGTACTAGTCACAGATACGCAGTATTTT. It translates to CASSVLVTDTQYF.